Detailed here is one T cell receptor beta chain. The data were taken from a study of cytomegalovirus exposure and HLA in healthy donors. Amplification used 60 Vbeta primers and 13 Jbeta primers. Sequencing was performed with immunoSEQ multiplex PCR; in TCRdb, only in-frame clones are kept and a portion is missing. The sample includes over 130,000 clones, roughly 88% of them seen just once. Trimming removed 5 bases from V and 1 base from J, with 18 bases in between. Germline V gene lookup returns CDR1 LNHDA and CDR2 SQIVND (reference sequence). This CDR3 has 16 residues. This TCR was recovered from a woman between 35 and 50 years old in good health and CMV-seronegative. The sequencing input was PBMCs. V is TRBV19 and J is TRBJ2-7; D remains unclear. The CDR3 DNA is TGTGCCAGTAGTCGGGTGCCAGTAGTATCGTCCTACGAGCAGTACTTC. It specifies CASSRVPVVSSYEQYF.